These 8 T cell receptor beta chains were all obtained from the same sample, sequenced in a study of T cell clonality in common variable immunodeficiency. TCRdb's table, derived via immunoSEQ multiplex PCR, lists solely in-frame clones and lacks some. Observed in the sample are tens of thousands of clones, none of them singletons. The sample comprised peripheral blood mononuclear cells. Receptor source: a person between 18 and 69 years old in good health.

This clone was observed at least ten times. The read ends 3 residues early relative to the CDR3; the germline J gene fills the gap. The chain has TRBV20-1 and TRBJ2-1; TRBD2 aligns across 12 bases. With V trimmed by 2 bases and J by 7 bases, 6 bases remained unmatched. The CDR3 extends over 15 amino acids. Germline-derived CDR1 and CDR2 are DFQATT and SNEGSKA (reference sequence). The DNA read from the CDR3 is TGCAGTGCTAGACTAGCGGGAGGGCCCATGAATGAG. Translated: CSARLAGGPMNE. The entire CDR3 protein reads CSARLAGGPMNEQFF.

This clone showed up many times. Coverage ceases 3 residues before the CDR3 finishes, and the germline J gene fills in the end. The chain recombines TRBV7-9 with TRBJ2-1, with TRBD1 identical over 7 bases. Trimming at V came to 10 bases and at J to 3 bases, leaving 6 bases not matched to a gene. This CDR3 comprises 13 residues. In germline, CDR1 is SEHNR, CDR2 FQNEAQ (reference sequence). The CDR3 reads CAIPTGNYNEQFF. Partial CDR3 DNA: TGTGCCATTCCGACAGGGAACTACAATGAG.

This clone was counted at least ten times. CDR3 protein: CASSLGDRGNTIYF. Partial CDR3 DNA: TGCGCCAGCAGCTTGGGGGACAGAGGAAACACC. V is TRBV5-1 and J is TRBJ1-3; TRBD1 agrees at 7 bases. From the germline J gene comes the end of the CDR3, since the read stops 3 residues before it. V gave up 0 bases and J gave up 4 bases; unmatched junction bases: 1. The CDR3 is 14 amino acids. Germline CDR1 SGHRS, CDR2 YFSETQ.

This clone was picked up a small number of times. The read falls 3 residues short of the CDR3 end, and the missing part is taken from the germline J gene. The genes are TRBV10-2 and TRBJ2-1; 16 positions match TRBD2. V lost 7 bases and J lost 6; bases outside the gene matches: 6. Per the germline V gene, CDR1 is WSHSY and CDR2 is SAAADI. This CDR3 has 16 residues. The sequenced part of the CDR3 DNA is TGCGCCAGCAACACCGGGACTAGCGGGAGGGCCAATGAG. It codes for CASNTGTSGRANE. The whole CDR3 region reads CASNTGTSGRANEQFF.

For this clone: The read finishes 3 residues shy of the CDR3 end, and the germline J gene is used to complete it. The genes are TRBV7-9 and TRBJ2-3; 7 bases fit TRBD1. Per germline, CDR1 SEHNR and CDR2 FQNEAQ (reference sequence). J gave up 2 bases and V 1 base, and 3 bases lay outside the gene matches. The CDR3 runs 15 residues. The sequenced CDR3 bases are TGTGCCAGCAGCTTAGGGGACAGAGACACAGATACG. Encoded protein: CASSLGDRDTDT. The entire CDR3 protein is CASSLGDRDTDTQYF. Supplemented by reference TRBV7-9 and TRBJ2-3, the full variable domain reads DTGVSQNPRHKITKRGQNVTFRCDPISEHNRLYWYRQTLGQGPEFLTYFQNEAQLEKSRLLSDRFSAERPKGSFSTLEIQRTEQGDSAMYLCASSLGDRDTDTQYFGPGTRLTVL.

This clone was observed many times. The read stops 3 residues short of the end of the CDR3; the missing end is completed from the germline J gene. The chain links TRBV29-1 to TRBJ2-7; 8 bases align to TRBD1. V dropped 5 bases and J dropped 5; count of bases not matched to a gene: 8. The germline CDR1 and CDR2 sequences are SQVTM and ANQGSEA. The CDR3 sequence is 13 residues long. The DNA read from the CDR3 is TGCAGCGTTTCCCGGGCAGGGGGCAACGAG. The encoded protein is CSVSRAGGNE. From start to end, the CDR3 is CSVSRAGGNEQYF.

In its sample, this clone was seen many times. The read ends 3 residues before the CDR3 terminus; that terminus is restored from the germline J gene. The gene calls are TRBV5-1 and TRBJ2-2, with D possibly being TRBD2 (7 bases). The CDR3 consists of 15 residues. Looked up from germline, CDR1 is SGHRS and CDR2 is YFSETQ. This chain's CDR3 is CASSLDSGGQRKLFF. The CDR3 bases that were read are TGCGCCAGCAGCTTGGATTCGGGGGGCCAACGAAAG.

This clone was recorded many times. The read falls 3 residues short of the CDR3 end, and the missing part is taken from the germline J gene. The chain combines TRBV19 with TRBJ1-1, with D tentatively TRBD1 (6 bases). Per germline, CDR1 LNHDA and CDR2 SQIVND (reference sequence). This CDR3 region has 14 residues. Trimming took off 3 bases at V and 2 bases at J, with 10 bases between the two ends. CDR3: CASSMIGGNTEAFF. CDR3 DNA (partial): TGTGCCAGTAGTATGATAGGGGGTAACACTGAA.